This TCR beta chain was observed in a study of blood T cell repertoires in COVID-19. Study background: The United States, Italy and Spain supplied acute and convalescent COVID-19 samples. T cells, B-cell-depleted T cells, or PBMCs supplied cDNA or gDNA.

In the study's own analysis: How many nucleated cells were present was estimated from reference gene primer amplification. Sequenced by immunoSEQ multiplex PCR; TCRdb stores in-frame clones only, minus some. V and J calls and clone size come straight from that table; D and trimming were deduced from the DNA. This table holds about 230,000 clones, 75% to 90% found once. The junction had 8 bases not matched to a gene; V was cut back by 0 bases and J by 10 bases. The CDR3 is 15 amino acids. The V gene's germline CDR1 is GTSNPN and CDR2 SVGIG (reference sequence). Sequencing used peripheral blood. This chain connects TRBV30 to TRBJ2-1; 11 nucleotides agree with TRBD1. The sequence came from a woman in her seventies with active or convalescent COVID-19. The CDR3 DNA reads TGTGCCTGGAGTGTTCCAAGGGACAGGGGGGACGAGCAGTTCTTC. Protein product: CAWSVPRDRGDEQFF.